This TCR beta chain was profiled in a study of OX40 agonist ivuxolimab in advanced cancers. Whole-study context: Those enrolled were 82.7% male, with a mean age of about 66 years and ages from about 20 to 85.

The CDR3 extends over 14 amino acids. J was trimmed by 9 bases and V by 4 bases; bases with no gene match: 5. Germline CDR1 SGHTS, CDR2 YDEGEE. Study observations and caveats: At 0.1 to 3.0 mg/kg and by week 6, CD4+ and CD8+ T cells in the blood had expanded clonally. The investigators did not determine what antigen specificity the expanded peripheral T cells had. On average, CD8+ T cells had more expanded clones than CD4+.

As concerns this clone: What it binds is not known.

Clones were read by immunoSEQ multiplex PCR, and TCRdb kept only the in-frame ones, dropping some. The data contain roughly 26,000 clones, more than 70% of them seen just once; the ten biggest clones take up about 37%. This specimen was CD4+ or CD8+ T cells sorted from blood, taken in a trial of the OX40 agonist ivuxolimab. V is TRBV5-8 and J is TRBJ2-1; 12 nucleotides match TRBD2. The sequence came from an adult with an advanced solid tumor such as melanoma, head and neck, liver or kidney cancer. CDR3 coding DNA: TGTGCCAGCAGCCGCGGACTAGCGGGACTTGAGCAGTTCTTC. This sequence encodes CASSRGLAGLEQFF. The complete variable domain, with remaining parts taken from reference TRBV5-8 and TRBJ2-1, reads EAGVTQSPTHLIKTRGQQATLRCSPISGHTSVYWYQQALGLGLQFLLWYDEGEERNRGNFPPRFSGRQFPNYSSELNVNALELEDSALYLCASSRGLAGLEQFFGPGTRLTVL.